A selection of T cell receptor beta chains follows, all from one sample in a study of blood T cell repertoires in COVID-19. TCRdb's table, derived via immunoSEQ multiplex PCR, lists solely in-frame clones and lacks some. This table has about 310,000 clones, about nine tenths appearing once. Material: peripheral blood. The receptors shown here come from a woman between 25 and 40 years old with COVID-19, enrolled during active disease. Each CDR3 is given with its conserved first and last residue.

v_call: TRBV11-2
j_call: TRBJ1-5
cdr3_aa: CASSLSGIGQPQHF

v_call: TRBV5-1
j_call: TRBJ2-1
cdr3_aa: CASSYGLAGDNEQFF

v_call: TRBV5-6
j_call: TRBJ1-6
cdr3_aa: CASSPSGRGSSPLHF

v_call: TRBV5-5
j_call: TRBJ2-1
cdr3_aa: CASSREGGTPEEQFF

v_call: TRBV5-4
j_call: TRBJ2-7
cdr3_aa: CASSAGGPVEQYF

v_call: TRBV27
j_call: TRBJ1-1
cdr3_aa: CASSLSRGGSNTEAFF

v_call: TRBV5-1
j_call: TRBJ1-2
cdr3_aa: CASSLDPGQGAGGYTF

v_call: TRBV3-1/TRBV3-2
j_call: TRBJ1-5
cdr3_aa: CASSQGGSQPQHF

v_call: TRBV6-1
j_call: TRBJ2-3
cdr3_aa: CASSDLLAGADTQYF

v_call: TRBV6-5
j_call: TRBJ1-1
cdr3_aa: CASSYEGVRAEAFF

v_call: TRBV6-5
j_call: TRBJ2-1
cdr3_aa: CASRIREGGGEQFF

v_call: TRBV29-1
j_call: TRBJ1-1
cdr3_aa: CSVDEWQGAEAFF

v_call: TRBV7-9
j_call: TRBJ1-6
cdr3_aa: CASSSLGGWGDNSPLHF

v_call: TRBV5-6
j_call: TRBJ2-1
cdr3_aa: CASSSGLPYNNEQFF

v_call: TRBV25-1
j_call: TRBJ1-1
cdr3_aa: CASSEYGRGNTEAFF